The TCR beta chain under discussion was sequenced for a study of T-cell reconstitution after alpha-beta-depleted transplantation in children. The V end was cut by 3 bases, the J end by 5 bases, with 1 base between. CDR3 length equals 10 residues. Germline CDR1 and CDR2: SEHNR and FQNEAQ (reference sequence). Unique molecular identifiers were used in preparing the TCRbeta library. MiXCR, run by TCRdb on the PCR reads, gives a single entry per CDR3 protein. The sample consists of around 250,000 distinct CDR3 sequences, about a tenth of them appearing once. This specimen consisted of PBMCs from the stem cell graft donor, obtained from the stem cell graft. The source of this sequence is a human donor who donated a stem cell graft to a child with SCID. The rearrangement joins TRBV7-9 to TRBJ2-5; no clear D gene. CDR3 nucleotide sequence: TGTGCCAGCAGCTTCGAGACCCAGTACTTC. Its protein is CASSFETQYF.